Listed below are T cell receptor beta chains from one sample, sequenced in a study of blood T cells in healthy people across ages. TCRdb reprocessed the 5' RACE reads with MiXCR, giving one entry per CDR3 protein. The repertoire holds more than 800,000 distinct CDR3 sequences, under 45% seen once, with under 20% in the top ten. The sequenced sample consisted of blood. The receptors were sampled from a woman aged 60-75 years in good health. Both conserved end residues are trimmed from each CDR3.

j_gene,v_gene,CDR3aa
TRBJ2-1,TRBV4-2,ASSQDRGGTF
TRBJ2-5,TRBV19,ASSIGGIQETQY
TRBJ2-1,TRBV10-3,AIQRPGKNEQF
TRBJ2-7,TRBV12-3/TRBV12-4,ASSRRDIFLRSYEQY
TRBJ2-2,TRBV11-2,ASSLKGGYTGELF
TRBJ2-7,TRBV27,ASSSGLAGFEQY
TRBJ2-1,TRBV15,ATSRNGRPQDEQF
TRBJ2-3,TRBV27,ASSFRHTAGTQY
TRBJ2-7,TRBV20-1,SAYSGTGDTNEQY
TRBJ2-4,TRBV7-2,ASSLVGGATKNIQY
TRBJ2-6,TRBV5-1,ASSSDGTTGANVLT
TRBJ1-6,TRBV20-1,SALQGRGSYNSPLH
TRBJ2-1,TRBV24-1,ATSGDGLMKQF
TRBJ2-1,TRBV5-1,ASTPAAAYNEQF
TRBJ1-2,TRBV6-1,ASGPLGHYGYT
TRBJ2-7,TRBV20-1,SATGSGLAGYEQY
TRBJ2-5,TRBV20-1,SARAPRQGETQY